The 28 T cell receptor beta chains listed next were all sequenced from one sample in a study of blood T cell repertoires in COVID-19 (dated by TCRdb to about 2020). Libraries were prepared through the immunoSEQ multiplex PCR assay. TCRdb took over this immuneACCESS table, retaining in-frame rearrangements with V and J assigned. Such tables are incomplete; in checked studies, under half of the missing clones stem from an unresolved V gene, and the remainder is unexplained. This sample has about 130,000 clones in its table, and about 85% of those were observed once. The leading ten clones occupy 10% to 15% of the sample. The sample taken for sequencing was peripheral blood. These receptors all stem from a man aged 60-69 years with acute or convalescent COVID-19.

V usage is TRBV20-1 and J usage is TRBJ2-7; unclear D gene. Germline lookup yields CDR1 DFQATT and CDR2 SNEGSKA (reference sequence). V lost 3 bases and J 3 bases, leaving 12 bases between the germline ends. The CDR3 is made up of 13 amino acids. CDR3 DNA sequence: TGCAGTGCTAGTGTCTGGGCTGACTACGAGCAGTACTTC. Translation: CSASVWADYEQYF.

The chain uses TRBV19 and TRBJ2-1, with D perhaps matching TRBD1 (5 bases). V gave up 6 bases and J gave up 0 bases, with 15 bases separating them. The CDR3 covers 16 residues. The V gene's germline CDR1 is LNHDA and CDR2 SQIVND (reference sequence). CDR3 residues: CASSPRTRDSYNEQFF. CDR3 nucleotide sequence: TGTGCCAGTAGCCCCAGGACACGCGACTCCTACAATGAGCAGTTCTTC. The full variable domain, completed using reference TRBV19 and TRBJ2-1, is DGGITQSPKYLFRKEGQNVTLSCEQNLNHDAMYWYRQDPGQGLRLIYYSQIVNDFQKGDIAEGYSVSREKKESFPLTVTSAQKNPTAFYLCASSPRTRDSYNEQFFGPGTRLTVL.

This clone has just one count. The chain joins TRBV7-9 to TRBJ1-1, with a weak D call TRBD1 (5 bases). The CDR3 is 15 residues long. The ends were cut back, 4 bases at V and 1 base at J, with 13 bases in the middle. Germline V gene data show CDR1 as SEHNR and CDR2 as FQNEAQ (reference sequence). The CDR3 region is CASSSEGGENTEAFF. The CDR3 DNA reads TGTGCCAGCAGCTCCGAGGGAGGGGAGAACACTGAAGCTTTCTTT. Full variable domain (missing parts from reference TRBV7-9 and TRBJ1-1): DTGVSQNPRHKITKRGQNVTFRCDPISEHNRLYWYRQTLGQGPEFLTYFQNEAQLEKSRLLSDRFSAERPKGSFSTLEIQRTEQGDSAMYLCASSSEGGENTEAFFGQGTRLTVV.

The chain has TRBV11-3 and TRBJ1-3; tentatively, D is TRBD1 (5 bases). Germline CDR1 and CDR2: SGHNT and YENEEA. V was trimmed by 5 bases and J by 2 bases, leaving 19 bases between them. The CDR3 length is 17 residues. This CDR3 reads CASSPRVLSATGNTIYF. The CDR3 DNA reads as TGTGCCAGCAGCCCCAGGGTTTTGAGTGCTACTGGAAACACCATATATTTT.

The V call is TRBV18, the J call TRBJ2-2; D might be TRBD1 (6 bases). Per the germline V gene, CDR1 is KGHSH and CDR2 is LQKENI. Trimming took off 2 bases at V and 1 base at J, with 8 bases between the two ends. This CDR3 is built from 15 residues. The CDR3 DNA reads as TGTGCCAGCTCACCAGCGACAGGGAACACCGGGGAGCTGTTTTTT. Protein product: CASSPATGNTGELFF. Combining the CDR3 with reference TRBV18 and TRBJ2-2 gives the whole variable domain NAGVMQNPRHLVRRRGQEARLRCSPMKGHSHVYWYRQLPEEGLKFMVYLQKENIIDESGMPKERFSAEFPKEGPSILRIQQVVRGDSAAYFCASSPATGNTGELFFGEGSRLTVL.

This chain joins TRBV12-5 and TRBJ2-3; 15 bases align to TRBD2. The germline V gene encodes CDR1 LGHNT and CDR2 FRNRAP. The CDR3 is made up of 20 amino acids. J gave up 4 bases and V 0 bases, and 11 bases lay outside the gene matches. Here the CDR3 DNA reads TGTGCTAGTGGTTTGGTACCCGGACTAGCGGGAGGGGATTGGGCAGATACGCAGTATTTT. Residues: CASGLVPGLAGGDWADTQYF.

The chain carries TRBV2 and TRBJ1-5; D remains ambiguous. V lost 6 bases, J lost 2 bases, and 11 bases lay in between. Germline CDR1 and CDR2: SNHLY and FYNNEI. This CDR3 is 14 amino acids long. The CDR3 coding sequence is TGTGCCAGCAGGGCCGACGGAGGCAATCAGCCCCAGCATTTT. Amino acid sequence: CASRADGGNQPQHF.

The J gene is TRBJ2-3, the V gene TRBV5-4; D is uncertain. There are 15 residues in the CDR3. CDR1 and CDR2 (germline): SGHNT, YYREEE (reference sequence). V lost 1 base to trimming and J lost 0 bases, with 9 bases between them. CDR3 sequence (DNA): TGTGCCAGCAGCTTGCGGCAGACTAGCACAGATACGCAGTATTTT. This codes for CASSLRQTSTDTQYF.

This rearrangement joins TRBV3-1 (or the pseudogene TRBV3-2) to TRBJ2-1; perhaps TRBD1 as D (6 bases). Between the trimmed V and J ends, which lost 10 bases and 5 bases, there was a span of 15 bases. Germline V gives CDR1 LGHDT, CDR2 YNNKEL (reference sequence). The CDR3 covers 13 residues. Written as DNA, the CDR3 is TGTGCCATCTCGGACAGAAAAAACAATGAGCAGTTCTTC. It yields the protein CAISDRKNNEQFF.

CDR3: CASSNRDPSTYNEQFF. The CDR3 nucleotides are TGTGCCAGCAGCAACAGGGACCCCTCCACCTACAATGAGCAGTTCTTC. This chain joins TRBV2 and TRBJ2-1, with D perhaps matching TRBD1 (6 bases). This CDR3 contains 16 residues. Deletions cut 6 bases from V and 2 bases from J, with 17 bases between. Per the germline V gene, CDR1 is SNHLY and CDR2 is FYNNEI.

In its sample, this clone was seen a few times. The V and J genes are TRBV6-5 and TRBJ1-5; 7 bases fit TRBD1. Per germline, CDR1 MNHEY and CDR2 SVGAGI. V lost 5 bases to trimming and J lost 1 base; unmatched junction nucleotides: 5. The CDR3 spans 15 residues. The CDR3 coding sequence is TGTGCCAGCAGTCACCGGGACAGAAGCAATCAGCCCCAGCATTTT. Translation: CASSHRDRSNQPQHF.

The chain has TRBV5-4 and TRBJ1-1, with D possibly matching TRBD1 (5 bases). Trimming cost V 2 bases and J 7 bases, with 6 bases left between them. CDR1 is SGHNT and CDR2 is YYREEE in the germline V gene (reference sequence). The CDR3 is made up of 11 amino acids. The DNA for the CDR3 is TGTGCCAGCAGCTTTCAGGGTGAAGCTTTCTTT. It translates to CASSFQGEAFF.

The chain couples TRBV2 to TRBJ1-2, with 8 bases aligning to TRBD1. The CDR3 totals 18 residues. V was clipped by 1 base and J by 0 bases; unmatched bases: 10. CDR1 is SNHLY, CDR2 FYNNEI, per germline. The CDR3 reads CASSEGGAGGLSNYGYTF. CDR3 bases: TGTGCCAGCAGTGAAGGTGGGGCAGGGGGCCTCTCTAACTATGGCTACACCTTC.

The rearrangement links TRBV5-1 to TRBJ1-1; a weak D match, TRBD1 (6 bases). From germline, CDR1 is SGHRS and CDR2 YFSETQ. The germline V and J ends were trimmed by 4 bases and 4 bases, with 11 bases remaining between them. There are 13 residues in the CDR3. In DNA form, the CDR3 reads TGCGCCAGCAGCCTACAGGGTGTCACTGAAGCTTTCTTT. This translates into CASSLQGVTEAFF. The variable domain in full, completed from reference TRBV5-1 and TRBJ1-1, reads KAGVTQTPRYLIKTRGQQVTLSCSPISGHRSVSWYQQTPGQGLQFLFEYFSETQRNKGNFPGRFSGRQFSNSRSEMNVSTLELGDSALYLCASSLQGVTEAFFGQGTRLTVV.

V and J are TRBV13 and TRBJ1-1; 9 bases are shared with TRBD1. This CDR3 is built from 16 residues. With 4 bases clipped from V and 1 base from J, the junction kept 7 bases outside the gene matches. In germline, CDR1 is PRHDT, CDR2 FYEKMQ (reference sequence). As DNA, the CDR3 is TGTGCCAGCAGCTCGGGGACAGGGAGCCCGAACACTGAAGCTTTCTTT. Its protein product is CASSSGTGSPNTEAFF. The whole variable domain, filled in from reference TRBV13 and TRBJ1-1, reads AAGVIQSPRHLIKEKRETATLKCYPIPRHDTVYWYQQGPGQDPQFLISFYEKMQSDKGSIPDRFSAQQFSDYHSELNMSSLELGDSALYFCASSSGTGSPNTEAFFGQGTRLTVV.

The CDR3 protein is CASSVGGAAKNIQYF. The CDR3 coding sequence is TGTGCCAGCAGCGTAGGGGGAGCGGCCAAAAACATTCAGTACTTC. The rearrangement links TRBV9 to TRBJ2-4, with D perhaps TRBD2 (5 bases). This CDR3 contains 15 residues. CDR1 is SGDLS and CDR2 is YYNGEE in the germline V gene. Trimming took 0 bases from V and 1 from J, leaving 8 bases between them.

This chain joins TRBV5-1 and TRBJ1-5, with 8 positions matching TRBD1. The trim removed 2 bases at V and 1 base at J, leaving 14 bases unmatched. Germline loops: CDR1 SGHRS, CDR2 YFSETQ. This CDR3 spans 19 amino acids. DNA for the CDR3: TGCGCCAGCAGCTTCTCGAGGACAGGGCCCCGGGGGAGCAATCAGCCCCAGCATTTT. Protein sequence: CASSFSRTGPRGSNQPQHF.

This chain connects TRBV19 to TRBJ1-2; D is uncertain. Germline V gives CDR1 LNHDA, CDR2 SQIVND (reference sequence). Trimming left V 5 bases short and J 7 bases short, with 17 bases between. The CDR3 consists of 14 residues. The CDR3 region is CASSPESRASGYTF. As DNA, the CDR3 is TGTGCCAGTAGTCCCGAGTCTCGTGCTTCTGGCTACACCTTC.

The chain carries TRBV29-1 and TRBJ2-1, with 8 bases matching TRBD2. Germline V gene data show CDR1 as SQVTM and CDR2 as ANQGSEA. CDR3 length: 12 amino acids. V lost 6 bases and J lost 6; bases outside the gene matches: 4. In nucleotides, the CDR3 is TGCAGCGTAGCGGGAGTTAGCAATGAGCAGTTCTTC. Translated, it gives CSVAGVSNEQFF.

The CDR3: CASSRQWGGGYTF. DNA of the CDR3: TGTGCCAGCAGCAGACAGTGGGGTGGGGGCTACACCTTC. The chain links TRBV28 to TRBJ1-2; tentatively, D is TRBD1 (5 bases). Trimming removed 6 bases from V and 8 bases from J, with 16 bases in between. This CDR3 contains 13 residues. The germline V gene has CDR1 MDHEN and CDR2 SYDVKM.

This chain uses TRBV7-8 with TRBJ2-3; 8 bases are shared with TRBD2. The CDR3 contains 16 residues. V gave up 4 bases and J gave up 5 bases; unmatched junction bases: 11. Germline V CDR1 and CDR2: SGHVS, FQNEAQ. The CDR3 DNA reads as TGTGCCAGCAGCTCGCCGGCGGGAGGACTGAAAGATACGCAGTATTTT. Protein sequence: CASSSPAGGLKDTQYF.

The genes are TRBV5-1 and TRBJ1-1; D gene unclear. CDR3 length: 14 amino acids. The germline V and J ends were trimmed by 4 bases and 4 bases, with 14 bases remaining between them. Germline CDR1 and CDR2: SGHRS and YFSETQ. For the CDR3, the DNA is TGCGCCAGCAGCCCACGTGAGGGTTCCACTGAAGCTTTCTTT. It specifies CASSPREGSTEAFF.

V usage is TRBV9 and J usage is TRBJ2-2, with 7 nucleotides matching TRBD2. CDR1 SGDLS and CDR2 YYNGEE come from the germline V gene. With 2 bases clipped from V and 6 bases from J, the junction kept 10 bases outside the gene matches. The CDR3 contains 16 residues. CDR3 loop: CASSVGTTLDAGELFF. For the CDR3, the DNA is TGTGCCAGCAGCGTCGGGACTACTCTAGACGCCGGGGAGCTGTTTTTT.

This chain connects TRBV30 to TRBJ1-2; 9 bases map to TRBD1. The CDR3 has 16 residues. Germline CDR1 GTSNPN, CDR2 SVGIG (reference sequence). The V gene end was trimmed by 4 bases and the J gene end by 5 bases; junction bases not matched to a gene: 14. CDR3 in DNA: TGTGCCTGGAAACGGGACAGGGTAATAGTTGGGTATGGCTACACCTTC. Its protein is CAWKRDRVIVGYGYTF.

V and J are TRBV27 and TRBJ1-2; no definite D call. With 5 bases removed from V and 5 bases from J, the gap between germline ends came to 21 bases. The CDR3 is 16 residues long. The germline V gene has CDR1 MNHEY and CDR2 SMNVEV (reference sequence). The CDR3 DNA sequence: TGTGCCAGCAGTCCATCGAGCGGGGAATGGGAATATGGCTACACCTTC. It translates to CASSPSSGEWEYGYTF.

The J gene is TRBJ2-3, the V gene TRBV5-1; D is possibly TRBD2 (5 bases). Germline CDR1 is SGHRS and CDR2 is YFSETQ. CDR3 size: 15 residues. Trimming pared 0 bases from V and 7 bases from J, leaving 15 bases between. This CDR3 reads CASSLGTERSHTQYF. The CDR3 DNA sequence: TGCGCCAGCAGCTTGGGGACTGAGCGTAGTCATACGCAGTATTTT.

The gene calls are TRBV5-1 and TRBJ2-3; TRBD2 agrees at 13 bases. CDR3 length: 15 amino acids. CDR1 is SGHRS and CDR2 is YFSETQ in the germline V gene. V shed 6 bases, J shed 4 bases, and the junction held 5 bases outside the gene matches. Written as DNA, the CDR3 is TGCGCCAGCACACGGACTAGCGGGAGTGCAGATACGCAGTATTTT. This gives the protein CASTRTSGSADTQYF.

J is TRBJ1-6 and V is TRBV19; the D gene is possibly TRBD1 (5 bases). V was shortened by 0 bases and J by 8 bases, with 11 bases between the two germline ends. Germline V gene sequence: CDR1 LNHDA, CDR2 SQIVND (reference sequence). The CDR3 covers 15 residues. CDR3 region: CASSIEAGNDSPLHF. In DNA form, the CDR3 reads TGTGCCAGTAGTATAGAGGCAGGGAACGATTCACCCCTCCACTTT.